Shown below are 22 T cell receptor beta chains from a single sample sequenced in a study of regulatory T cells in long-lasting Graves disease. Through Arm-PCR of CDR3 regions and iRepertoire HTBI primers, TCR beta libraries were built. TCRdb fed the multiplex PCR reads into MiXCR, producing one record per CDR3 protein. Here the sample spans a few hundred thousand distinct CDR3 sequences, about 23% being singletons. As to time point: persistent/refractory GD, antithyroid drugs over 5 years with positive TRAb. The authors made the TCR library using RNA they extracted from PBMCs. Sequencing was performed on peripheral blood mononuclear cells (PBMCs), taken when the disease was refractory, from a patient treated with antithyroid drugs. The receptors here all came from a woman in her 40s with Graves disease.

The table lists this clonotype with many counts. The gene calls are TRBV10-3 and TRBJ2-5, with 8 bases identical to TRBD2. The V gene's germline CDR1 is ENHRY and CDR2 SYGVKD. This CDR3 contains 14 residues. Trimming at V came to 4 bases and at J to 4 bases, leaving 5 bases not matched to a gene. CDR3 sequence: CAISGSGRGETQYF. The CDR3 DNA sequence: TGTGCCATCAGTGGAAGCGGGAGAGGAGAGACCCAGTACTTC.

The chain carries TRBV2 and TRBJ2-1; D unclear. Germline V gives CDR1 SNHLY, CDR2 FYNNEI. V lost 7 bases, J lost 2 bases, and 12 bases lay in between. There are 14 residues in the CDR3. CDR3 in DNA: TGTGCCAGCAATACAATGGTCCCCTACAATGAGCAGTTCTTC. Its translation is CASNTMVPYNEQFF.

This chain uses TRBV9 with TRBJ1-1; D remains ambiguous. Trimming cost V 1 base and J 4 bases, with 8 bases left between them. Germline assignment: CDR1 SGDLS and CDR2 YYNGEE. This CDR3 comprises 13 residues. Here the CDR3 reads CASSVLVGTEAFF. CDR3 DNA: TGTGCCAGCAGCGTACTGGTAGGCACTGAAGCTTTCTTT. Using reference TRBV9 and TRBJ1-1 for the parts outside the CDR3, the full variable domain is DSGVTQTPKHLITATGQRVTLRCSPRSGDLSVYWYQQSLDQGLQFLIQYYNGEERAKGNILERFSAQQFPDLHSELNLSSLELGDSALYFCASSVLVGTEAFFGQGTRLTVV.

The J gene is TRBJ2-2, the V gene TRBV10-3, with D tentatively TRBD2 (7 bases). The V and J ends lost 11 bases and 2 bases respectively, with 15 bases between them. This CDR3 is built from 14 residues. Germline V gene data show CDR1 as ENHRY and CDR2 as SYGVKD. The CDR3 loop reads CASRGGPNTGELFF. The CDR3 nucleotides read TGTGCCTCCAGGGGAGGGCCCAACACCGGGGAGCTGTTTTTT.

The V call is TRBV19, the J call TRBJ1-5; D is uncertain. Germline V gene sequence: CDR1 LNHDA, CDR2 SQIVND (reference sequence). This CDR3 has 15 amino acids. V shed 11 bases and J shed 4 bases, with 21 bases lying between them. The CDR3 here is CAAARSEHFNQPQHF. CDR3 nucleotide sequence: TGTGCCGCCGCTCGGTCCGAACATTTTAATCAGCCCCAGCATTTT.

This clonotype has a count of ten or more. The chain carries TRBV28 and TRBJ1-1, with 9 bases lining up with TRBD1. The CDR3 is 14 residues long. Germline CDR1 reads MDHEN; CDR2 reads SYDVKM. J gave up 7 bases and V 5 bases, and 8 bases lay outside the gene matches. The CDR3: CASSTTDRGGEAFF. CDR3 in DNA: TGTGCCAGCAGTACAACCGACAGGGGGGGTGAAGCTTTCTTT.

The count of this clonotype is one. A much larger clone differs from this one at a single base, so this may be a read error. The chain links TRBV6-1 to TRBJ2-7, with a tentative D call TRBD1 (6 bases). The CDR3 loop spans 15 amino acids. The germline CDR1 and CDR2 sequences are MNHNS and SASEGT. CDR3 sequence (DNA): TGTGCCAGCAGTGAAGGGACAGCTAACTCCTACAAGCAGTACTTC. This sequence encodes CASSEGTANSYKQYF.

This clonotype was seen many times. CDR3 in DNA: TGTGCCAGCAGTTACGGGCAGGGGGCTTCACCCCTCCACTTT. Amino acid sequence: CASSYGQGASPLHF. The chain carries TRBV6-2 or TRBV6-3 and TRBJ1-6; 8 positions match TRBD1. Germline V gives CDR1 MNHEY, CDR2 SVGEGT. CDR3 length: 14 amino acids. V dropped 2 bases and J dropped 9; count of bases not matched to a gene: 3.

In this sample, this clonotype turned up a few times. The chain is built from TRBV9 and TRBJ2-5; D is ambiguous. The CDR3 has 13 amino acids. The germline V gene encodes CDR1 SGDLS and CDR2 YYNGEE. Trimming removed 5 bases from V and 5 bases from J, with 13 bases in between. The CDR3 nucleotides are TGTGCCAGCAGACACCAAGAGTCGGAGACCCAGTACTTC. Translation: CASRHQESETQYF.

Only a few counts were recorded for this clonotype. The V call is TRBV20-1, the J call TRBJ2-4; TRBD2 is a possible D gene (6 bases). With the DNA end fitting TRBJ2-5 better, the J assignment may be wrong. From germline, CDR1 is DFQATT and CDR2 SNEGSKA (reference sequence). This CDR3 contains 16 residues. The CDR3 DNA follows: TGCAGTGCTAATGAGGAGGGAGGATTTATCAGGGAGACCCAGTACTTC. Its translation is CSANEEGGFIRETQYF.

In this sample, this clonotype turned up a few times. Just one base apart from a much larger clone, this may be a read error. The V gene is TRBV2, the J gene TRBJ2-7; D gene unclear. This CDR3 is 15 amino acids long. Trimming removed 8 bases from V and 4 bases from J, with 21 bases in between. From germline, CDR1 is SNHLY and CDR2 FYNNEI. CDR3 DNA sequence: TGTGCCAGCCGACCGACGTGGCATGAAATTTACGAGCAGTACTTC. Its protein is CASRPTWHEIYEQYF.

This clonotype was observed many times. This chain connects TRBV7-9 to TRBJ1-4; tentatively, D is TRBD1 (5 bases). V was pared by 6 bases and J by 5 bases, with 10 bases between. This CDR3 spans 13 amino acids. The germline CDR1 and CDR2 sequences are SEHNR and FQNEAQ (reference sequence). The CDR3 DNA reads as TGTGCCAGCAGTCTTGGACACAATGAAAAACTGTTTTTT. Amino acids: CASSLGHNEKLFF.

This clonotype was recorded at least ten times. The V and J genes are TRBV28 and TRBJ2-7; 14 bases match TRBD2. The CDR3 is 15 amino acids. Germline CDR1 MDHEN, CDR2 SYDVKM. J lost 5 bases, V lost 5 bases, and 5 bases had no gene match. CDR3 bases: TGTGCCAGCAGTAGAGGGACTAGCGGGAGCCACGAGCAGTACTTC. Amino acids: CASSRGTSGSHEQYF.

This clonotype was counted between two and nine times. The chain is built from TRBV27 and TRBJ2-7, with 12 bases lining up with TRBD2. The CDR3 has 18 residues. With V trimmed by 8 bases and J by 0 bases, 14 bases remained unmatched. Germline CDR1 and CDR2: MNHEY and SMNVEV (reference sequence). CDR3 protein: CASLSIQGLAGNSYEQYF. Written as DNA, the CDR3 is TGTGCCAGCCTCTCCATCCAGGGACTAGCGGGCAACTCCTACGAGCAGTACTTC.

There are many counts of this clonotype. The V gene is TRBV10-3, the J gene TRBJ1-1; no definite D call. The V end was cut by 6 bases, the J end by 8 bases, with 16 bases between. The CDR3 extends over 13 amino acids. Germline V CDR1 and CDR2: ENHRY, SYGVKD. CDR3 coding DNA: TGTGCCATCAGCCACCTAAAAACCCCAGAAGCTTTCTTT. This gives the protein CAISHLKTPEAFF.

This clonotype came up a few times. A much larger clone lies one base from this, so it may be a read error. The rearrangement uses TRBV2 and TRBJ2-5; 10 nucleotides agree with TRBD2. Germline-derived CDR1 and CDR2 are SNHLY and FYNNEI. The CDR3 consists of 11 residues. The CDR3 sequence is CANSSSGRNNF. The CDR3 bases are TGTGCCAACAGTTCTAGCGGGAGAAACAACTTC.

This clonotype has only a few counts. This rearrangement joins TRBV7-3 to TRBJ1-1, with D perhaps matching TRBD1 (6 bases). Per germline, CDR1 SGHTA and CDR2 FQGTGA. V lost 5 bases and J lost 3, with 10 bases in between. CDR3 size: 13 residues. This CDR3 reads CASSPGAYTEAFF. CDR3 coding DNA: TGTGCCAGCAGCCCGGGGGCCTACACTGAAGCTTTCTTT.

This chain joins TRBV2 and TRBJ1-5; D remains ambiguous. Between the trimmed V and J ends, which lost 7 bases and 8 bases, there was a span of 12 bases. The CDR3 covers 12 residues. CDR1 SNHLY and CDR2 FYNNEI come from the germline V gene. CDR3 nucleotide sequence: TGTGCCAGCACTCTAGGGAGTAAGCCCCAGCATTTT. Its translation is CASTLGSKPQHF.

This clonotype was seen only a few times. CDR3 DNA sequence: TGTGCCAGCAGCCAAGGTATAGCGGGAGGGCCCGAGACCCAGTACTTC. It codes for CASSQGIAGGPETQYF. The V gene is TRBV3-1, the J gene TRBJ2-5; 11 bases line up with TRBD2. Germline trimming cut 1 base from V and 5 bases from J; bases unmatched to any gene: 6. Per the germline V gene, CDR1 is LGHDT and CDR2 is YNNKEL (reference sequence). The CDR3 has 16 residues.

This clonotype was seen more than once but under ten times. V gene TRBV12-3 or TRBV12-4 combines with J gene TRBJ2-4; possibly TRBD2 for D (5 bases). V was pared by 8 bases and J by 7 bases, with 15 bases between. This CDR3 is built from 13 residues. CDR3 in amino acids: CASLGRVTNIQYF. In nucleotides, the CDR3 is TGTGCCAGCTTGGGGAGAGTTACGAACATTCAGTACTTC.

This clonotype was seen ten or more times. This rearrangement joins TRBV28 to TRBJ1-2; D is unresolved. The CDR3 runs 16 residues. Trimming stripped 2 bases from V and 5 bases from J, with 18 bases between. Germline V gives CDR1 MDHEN, CDR2 SYDVKM. The DNA of the CDR3 is TGTGCCAGCAGTTTAGGTGCAGCGCAACTGAGATATGGCTACACCTTC. It codes for CASSLGAAQLRYGYTF.

J is TRBJ1-6 and V is TRBV20-1, with a tentative D call TRBD1 (5 bases). Germline CDR1 and CDR2: DFQATT and SNEGSKA (reference sequence). V lost 4 bases, J lost 7 bases, and 23 bases lay in between. The CDR3 has 17 amino acids. The CDR3 coding sequence is TGCAGTGCTAAGCCACATATAGGCGGGGGGTCAAATTCACCCCTCCACTTT. Encoded protein: CSAKPHIGGGSNSPLHF.